This T cell receptor beta chain appears in the sequencing data of a study of beta chain features in type 1 diabetes. There are a few counts of this clone. Antigen: not known. This CDR3 is built from 16 residues. Germline CDR1 is LGHNA and CDR2 is YSLEER. Trimming shortened V by 0 bases and J by 4 bases, and 10 bases separated the two germline ends. Since all of the isolated RNA was reverse transcribed, expressed TCRB transcripts were what got sequenced. Profiled with immunoSEQ multiplex PCR; TCRdb holds only in-frame clones, not every one. The sample consists of about 230,000 clones, 16% of them appearing once. Whole-study findings and limits: For TCRB rearrangement, an influence of HLA type remained unresolved here. Shortening that was moderate but significant affected the TCRB CDR3s of Type 1 diabetes patients in all four CD4+ subsets. In the patient group, naive, central memory and Treg TCRB repertoires seemed more alike than in the healthy donor group. PCR may have favored shorter templates equally in patients and controls.

This TCR was sampled from a man younger than 40 with type 1 diabetes. V and J are TRBV4-3 and TRBJ2-6; D is possibly TRBD1 or TRBD2 (5 bases each). The specimen sequenced was naive CD4+ T cells from blood. CDR3 protein: CASSQDRGYGANVLTF. The CDR3 coding sequence is TGCGCCAGCAGCCAAGATCGGGGCTACGGGGCCAACGTCCTGACTTTC.